The 17 T cell receptor beta chains below were found in one sample sequenced in a study of cytomegalovirus exposure and HLA in healthy donors. Both 60 Vbeta primers and 13 Jbeta primers went into the PCR. Repertoires were generated with immunoSEQ multiplex PCR, while TCRdb's copy carries only in-frame clones and drops some. The sample gives 100,000 to 150,000 clones, more than 75% of which show up once; about 12% is in the top ten. What was sequenced was PBMCs. Receptor source: a woman between 55 and 75 years old in good health and CMV-seropositive.

The V and J genes are TRBV7-2 and TRBJ1-2, with 8 bases identical to TRBD1. The junction had 12 bases not matched to a gene; V was cut back by 5 bases and J by 4 bases. Germline CDR1 reads SGHTA; CDR2 reads FQGNSA. This CDR3 has 16 amino acids. CDR3: CASSLGRIGQGYGYTF. The CDR3 region has the DNA TGTGCCAGCAGCCTAGGTAGGATCGGACAGGGCTATGGCTACACCTTC.

The CDR3 nucleotides are TGTGCCAGCAGTTACCTGGGTCGGCCCGGGGAGACCCAGTACTTC. This sequence encodes CASSYLGRPGETQYF. The chain joins TRBV6-5 to TRBJ2-5; no definite D call. Germline CDR1 and CDR2: MNHEY and SVGAGI. CDR3 size: 15 residues. The V end lost 2 bases, the J end lost 5 bases, and 15 bases lay between the germline ends.

The gene calls are TRBV7-2 and TRBJ2-5, with TRBD2 matching over 7 bases. Trimming removed 5 bases from V and 8 bases from J; junction bases left unmatched: 11. Germline-derived CDR1 and CDR2 are SGHTA and FQGNSA. The CDR3 contains 14 residues. This CDR3 is CASSKSGAGETQYF. In nucleotides, the CDR3 is TGTGCCAGCAGCAAAAGTGGGGCGGGGGAAACCCAGTACTTC.

CDR3: CASSVDRAYTEAFF. The CDR3 coding sequence is TGTGCCAGCAGTGTAGACAGGGCGTACACTGAAGCTTTCTTT. This sequence joins TRBV6-1 and TRBJ1-1; TRBD1 matches 7 bases. Germline V gene lookup returns CDR1 MNHNS and CDR2 SASEGT. The CDR3 length is 14 residues. The V and J ends lost 4 bases and 3 bases, in that order; junction bases with no gene match: 5.

This chain joins TRBV7-3 and TRBJ1-1, with 8 bases lining up with TRBD1. CDR1 and CDR2 from the germline V gene are SGHTA and FQGTGA. CDR3 size: 17 residues. With V trimmed by 2 bases and J by 1 base, 9 bases remained unmatched. The CDR3 loop reads CASSLLGATGENTEAFF. In DNA form, the CDR3 reads TGTGCCAGCAGCTTATTGGGGGCGACAGGGGAGAACACTGAAGCTTTCTTT.

This chain joins TRBV6-6 and TRBJ1-3, with 7 bases aligning to TRBD1. CDR3 length: 15 residues. Germline-derived CDR1 and CDR2 are MNHNY and SVGAGI (reference sequence). With V trimmed by 5 bases and J by 7 bases, 11 bases remained unmatched. The CDR3 region has the DNA TGTGCCAGCAGTGCTCCGGGACAGATGGCGAACACCATATATTTT. Encoded protein: CASSAPGQMANTIYF.

V is TRBV5-1 and J is TRBJ1-1; D not resolved. CDR3 length: 15 amino acids. Per germline, CDR1 SGHRS and CDR2 YFSETQ. V lost 0 bases, J lost 0 bases, and 9 bases lay in between. The CDR3 sequence is CASSLGRQVNTEAFF. The CDR3 DNA reads TGCGCCAGCAGCTTGGGGAGGCAAGTGAACACTGAAGCTTTCTTT.

This rearrangement joins TRBV5-4 to TRBJ2-1, with 10 bases that match TRBD2. The CDR3 length is 16 residues. CDR1 is SGHNT and CDR2 is YYREEE in the germline V gene (reference sequence). The V and J ends lost 4 bases and 0 bases, in that order; junction bases with no gene match: 4. CDR3 region: CASSPGTSASYNEQFF. Here the CDR3 DNA reads TGTGCCAGCAGCCCCGGGACTAGCGCCTCCTACAATGAGCAGTTCTTC.

The CDR3 DNA sequence: TGTGCCAGCAGCAAAACGGGTAGCGGGGGGAATGAGCAGTTCTTC. Amino acid sequence: CASSKTGSGGNEQFF. The V call is TRBV21-1, the J call TRBJ2-1; the table's D call of TRBD2 was not tested on the DNA. TRBV21-1 is a pseudogene segment. CDR3 length equals 15 residues.

The CDR3 region is CASSKGVPGFVSPLHF. The DNA for the CDR3 is TGTGCCAGCAGCAAAGGGGTGCCCGGGTTCGTCTCACCCCTCCACTTT. V usage is TRBV5-4 and J usage is TRBJ1-6; D is possibly TRBD1 (5 bases). The CDR3 runs to 16 residues. Per the germline V gene, CDR1 is SGHNT and CDR2 is YYREEE (reference sequence). Between the trimmed V and J ends, which lost 4 bases and 10 bases, there was a span of 21 bases.

The chain links TRBV11-2 to TRBJ2-7; D gene ambiguous. The CDR3 length is 12 residues. Germline V gene data show CDR1 as SGHAT and CDR2 as FQNNGV. Trimming stripped 2 bases from V and 5 bases from J, with 7 bases between. In DNA, the CDR3 is TGTGCCAGCAGCTTACTAGAGGACGAGCAGTACTTC. This encodes CASSLLEDEQYF. Drawing the rest from reference TRBV11-2 and TRBJ2-7, the complete variable domain is EAGVAQSPRYKIIEKRQSVAFWCNPISGHATLYWYQQILGQGPKLLIQFQNNGVVDDSQLPKDRFSAERLKGVDSTLKIQPAKLEDSAVYLCASSLLEDEQYFGPGTRLTVT.

This sequence joins TRBV7-9 and TRBJ1-1, with 8 bases lining up with TRBD1. Germline loops: CDR1 SEHNR, CDR2 FQNEAQ (reference sequence). CDR3 length equals 16 residues. The junction had 11 bases not matched to a gene; V was cut back by 5 bases and J by 3 bases. The CDR3 spells CASSPGQGGIDTEAFF. CDR3 coding DNA: TGTGCCAGCAGCCCCGGACAGGGTGGGATAGACACTGAAGCTTTCTTT.

The rearrangement links TRBV4-2 to TRBJ1-1, with D tentatively TRBD1 (6 bases). The length of the CDR3 is 18 residues. The germline CDR1 and CDR2 sequences are LGHNA and YNFKEQ. Trimming took 1 base from V and 3 from J, leaving 21 bases between them. This CDR3 reads CASSQAVVQDRIHTEAFF. The CDR3 nucleotides read TGTGCCAGCAGCCAAGCTGTTGTACAGGACAGAATCCACACTGAAGCTTTCTTT.

The genes are TRBV7-9 and TRBJ1-1, with a possible D match to TRBD1 (6 bases). The ends were cut back, 2 bases at V and 2 bases at J, with 12 bases in the middle. This CDR3 has 15 amino acids. Germline assignment: CDR1 SEHNR and CDR2 FQNEAQ (reference sequence). CDR3 residues: CASSLHQGPNTEAFF. The DNA of the CDR3 is TGTGCCAGCAGCTTACATCAGGGGCCAAACACTGAAGCTTTCTTT.

The chain combines TRBV10-3 with TRBJ2-7; 11 nucleotides match TRBD1. This CDR3 comprises 13 residues. Unmatched junction bases numbered 8, after V lost 10 bases and J lost 6 bases. CDR1 and CDR2 from the germline V gene are ENHRY and SYGVKD. The CDR3, as DNA: TGTGCCACCGGGGGGGACAGGGGGGGCGAGCAGTACTTC. This encodes CATGGDRGGEQYF.

The chain employs TRBV5-1 and TRBJ1-3, with a possible D match to TRBD1 (5 bases). The CDR3 contains 17 residues. The ends were cut back, 0 bases at V and 0 bases at J, with 13 bases in the middle. Germline V gene lookup returns CDR1 SGHRS and CDR2 YFSETQ. The CDR3 protein is CASSLARAVSSGNTIYF. As DNA, the CDR3 is TGCGCCAGCAGCTTGGCCAGGGCAGTAAGCTCTGGAAACACCATATATTTT.

This clone was counted between two and nine times. The rearrangement joins TRBV7-2 to TRBJ1-5; weak D call: TRBD1 (5 bases). CDR3 length: 15 amino acids. CDR1 is SGHTA and CDR2 is FQGNSA in the germline V gene. The germline V and J ends were trimmed by 6 bases and 0 bases, with 12 bases remaining between them. The CDR3 DNA is TGTGCCAGCAGAGGAGGGGATTATAGCAATCAGCCCCAGCATTTT. Translation gives CASRGGDYSNQPQHF.